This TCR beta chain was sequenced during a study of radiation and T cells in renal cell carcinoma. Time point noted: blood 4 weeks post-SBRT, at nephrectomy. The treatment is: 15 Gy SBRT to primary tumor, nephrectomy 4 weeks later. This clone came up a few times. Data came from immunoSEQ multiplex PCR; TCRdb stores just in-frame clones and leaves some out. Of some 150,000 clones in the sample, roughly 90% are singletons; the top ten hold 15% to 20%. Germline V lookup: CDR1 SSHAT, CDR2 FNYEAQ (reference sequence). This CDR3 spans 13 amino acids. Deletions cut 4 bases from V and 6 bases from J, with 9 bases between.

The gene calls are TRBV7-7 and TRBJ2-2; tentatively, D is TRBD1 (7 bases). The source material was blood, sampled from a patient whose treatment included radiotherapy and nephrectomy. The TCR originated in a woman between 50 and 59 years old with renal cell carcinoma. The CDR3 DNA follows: TGTGCCAGCAGCTCCAGGGGGGCCGGGGAGCTGTTTTTT. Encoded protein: CASSSRGAGELFF.